This T cell receptor (beta chain) was observed in a study of shared clonotypes between healthy human individuals. General study points: Generation probabilities of non-shared clonotypes were lower (relative to those shared by all four donors). Across a handful of donors, naive CD4 shared roughly 5.1%, naive CD8 around 3.5%, memory CD4 roughly 2.4%, memory CD8 about 0.4%.

Every one of the donors was a Caucasian adult that lived in Nashville, Tennessee. This CDR3 is built from 14 residues. Trimming stripped 4 bases from V and 3 bases from J, with 13 bases between. Germline values: CDR1 GTSNPN, CDR2 SVGIG (reference sequence). TCRdb keeps only in-frame clones here, not all; method: immunoSEQ multiplex PCR. The table has about 680,000 clones, 73% seen once; the top ten hold about 1.8%. Concerning this clone: Its target is not known.

This sequence joins TRBV30 and TRBJ1-5; no definite D call. Specimen: memory CD4+ T cells sorted from blood. This sample's subset: CD45RA-negative fraction. The TCR originated in a woman in her thirties in good health. Written as DNA, the CDR3 is TGTGCCTGGAAGGGCGGAGACTACAATCAGCCCCAGCATTTT. Residues: CAWKGGDYNQPQHF.